This record concerns one T cell receptor beta chain sequence. This sample was taken from a study of blood T cell repertoires in COVID-19. Study as a whole: PBMCs, B-cell-depleted T cells, or T cells were the source of the cDNA or gDNA that made up the material.

The protocol was immunoSEQ multiplex PCR, while the TCRdb copy is restricted to in-frame clones and leaves out a portion. Of a few hundred thousand clones in the sample, about 85% were seen once. This CDR3 is 15 amino acids long. CDR1 is SGHAT and CDR2 is FQNNGV in the germline V gene. Trimming took 2 bases from V and 3 from J; bases not matched to a gene: 3. What was sequenced was peripheral blood. The chain uses TRBV11-2 and TRBJ2-2; 7 positions agree with TRBD2. This receptor was identified in a human donor with COVID-19, enrolled during active disease. The donor label of this sample is uncertain. The DNA of the CDR3 is TGTGCCAGCAGCTTATATGGGGGGGACACCGGGGAGCTGTTTTTT. It translates to CASSLYGGDTGELFF.